The 10 T cell receptor beta chains listed next were all sequenced from one sample in a study of the immune and genomic landscape of osteosarcoma. The protocol was immunoSEQ multiplex PCR, while the TCRdb copy is restricted to in-frame clones and leaves out a portion. Of 400 to 450 clones in the sample, 69% were seen once. The specimen sequenced was primary tumor tissue from the pelvis. The source is an elderly man with osteosarcoma.

This sequence joins TRBV15 and TRBJ2-7; D is unclear. V was clipped by 0 bases and J by 3 bases, with 6 bases between them. Germline assignment: CDR1 LNHNV and CDR2 YYDKDF (reference sequence). The CDR3 runs to 13 residues. CDR3 sequence reads: CATSRDRVYEQYF. DNA of the CDR3: TGTGCCACCAGCAGAGATAGGGTCTACGAGCAGTACTTC.

The chain carries TRBV5-1 and TRBJ1-4; 8 nucleotides align to TRBD1. J was trimmed by 6 bases and V by 3 bases; bases with no gene match: 7. From germline, CDR1 is SGHRS and CDR2 YFSETQ. The CDR3 contains 15 residues. The CDR3 DNA is TGCGCCAGCAGCTCCCTTGGGACAGGCCATGAAAAACTGTTTTTT. As protein: CASSSLGTGHEKLFF.

V and J are TRBV6-5 and TRBJ2-7; possible D gene TRBD2, 5 bases. V lost 2 bases and J 2 bases, leaving 13 bases between the germline ends. Germline V gene data show CDR1 as MNHEY and CDR2 as SVGAGI. The CDR3 is made up of 15 amino acids. The CDR3 DNA reads TGTGCCAGCAGTTACGCAAGAGGGATGCCCTACGAGCAGTACTTC. Its protein is CASSYARGMPYEQYF.

The CDR3 region has the DNA TGTGCCAGCTCACGTCTAGCGGGGGGGATTTCTAGCGAGCAGTACTTC. It specifies CASSRLAGGISSEQYF. The chain couples TRBV18 to TRBJ2-7; TRBD2 aligns across 12 bases. Germline CDR1 KGHSH, CDR2 LQKENI. V was clipped by 4 bases and J by 6 bases; unmatched bases: 10. The CDR3 runs 16 residues.

This clone was seen a few times. The V gene is TRBV25-1, the J gene TRBJ2-2; possibly TRBD1 for D (6 bases). V was pared by 6 bases and J by 7 bases, with 12 bases between. The CDR3 runs to 13 residues. Germline values: CDR1 MGHDK, CDR2 SYGVNS. CDR3 loop: CASRDTGYGELFF. The CDR3 DNA is TGTGCCAGCAGAGACACAGGGTACGGGGAGCTGTTTTTT.

The chain is built from TRBV5-1 and TRBJ1-4; TRBD1 aligns across 8 bases. The J segment lost 8 bases and the V segment lost 5 bases, leaving 8 bases of the junction unmatched. Per the germline V gene, CDR1 is SGHRS and CDR2 is YFSETQ. This CDR3 is 14 amino acids long. The CDR3 DNA reads as TGCGCCAGCAGTTCAACAGGGGGTTCGGAAAAACTGTTTTTT. It codes for CASSSTGGSEKLFF.

The genes are TRBV25-1 and TRBJ2-7, with D possibly TRBD1 on 6 matching bases. Trimming cost V 4 bases and J 0 bases, with 13 bases left between them. CDR1 and CDR2 (germline): MGHDK, SYGVNS. There are 15 residues in the CDR3. CDR3 protein: CASSGTGTYSYEQYF. CDR3 coding DNA: TGTGCCAGCAGTGGAACCGGGACATACTCCTACGAGCAGTACTTC.

V usage is TRBV6-6 and J usage is TRBJ2-1; TRBD2 aligns across 9 bases. V was clipped by 6 bases and J by 11 bases; unmatched bases: 8. Germline V gene lookup returns CDR1 MNHNY and CDR2 SVGAGI (reference sequence). The length of the CDR3 is 13 residues. CDR3 sequence: CASRNPSGDQQFF. CDR3 sequence (DNA): TGTGCCAGCAGAAACCCTAGCGGGGACCAGCAGTTCTTC.

This clone was observed a single time. J is TRBJ2-5 and V is TRBV6-5, with 7 bases that match TRBD2. This CDR3 is 16 amino acids long. Germline-derived CDR1 and CDR2 are MNHEY and SVGAGI. V was pared by 1 base and J by 2 bases, with 7 bases of the junction left unmatched. The CDR3 nucleotides are TGTGCCAGCAGTTACTTCCTGGGAGGGTCACAAGAGACCCAGTACTTC. Its protein is CASSYFLGGSQETQYF.

This clone was found once. V usage is TRBV13 and J usage is TRBJ1-4; D unresolved. Germline V CDR1 and CDR2: PRHDT, FYEKMQ (reference sequence). This CDR3 has 18 amino acids. The ends were cut back, 6 bases at V and 5 bases at J, with 25 bases in the middle. DNA of the CDR3: TGTGCCAGCAGTGAGTATAACTGTCTCCTAGTCGACAATGAAAAACTGTTTTTT. It yields the protein CASSEYNCLLVDNEKLFF.